This T cell receptor beta chain emerged from a study of early T cells in non-severe SARS-CoV-2 infection. Attached unique molecular identifiers marked individual cDNA molecules. TCRdb reanalysed the 5' RACE reads using MiXCR and keeps one entry per CDR3 protein. Of roughly 99,000 distinct CDR3 sequences in the sample, 11% were seen once. This clonotype was seen many times. Sequenced sample: whole blood. This clonotype was obtained from an adult who was a healthcare worker with PCR-confirmed SARS-CoV-2 infection or an uninfected control (not recorded which).

CDR3 residues: CASSSWGTWGSPLHF. Written as DNA, the CDR3 is TGTGCCAGCAGCTCCTGGGGGACATGGGGATCACCCCTCCACTTT. V is TRBV5-6 and J is TRBJ1-6; the D gene is possibly TRBD1 (6 bases). This CDR3 is 15 amino acids long. Trimming stripped 3 bases from V and 10 bases from J, with 17 bases between. Germline lookup yields CDR1 SGHDT and CDR2 YYEEEE.